Listed below are T cell receptor beta chains from one sample, sequenced in a study of beta chain features in type 1 diabetes. Using immunoSEQ multiplex PCR, the repertoire was profiled, and TCRdb retains in-frame clones only, with some absent. The data hold 640,000 or so clones, with around 15% observed a single time. Sequenced input: naive CD4+ T cells from blood. The receptors were gathered from a man aged 18-30 years with type 1 diabetes. The conserved cysteine and the conserved F or W are not part of the CDR3 here.

cdr3_aa v_call
ASSLGRENQPQH TRBV7-2
ASSLVAGAEETQY TRBV5-1
ASSIWGANVLT TRBV25-1
ASSVVGGDLQETQY TRBV9
ASSLRSTDGTGGTGELF TRBV27
ASSSGGQPEAF TRBV28
SDRGFGTEAF TRBV29-1
ASSLSGDFTDTQY TRBV28
ATRDTSYEQY TRBV7-2
ASSEASRPNQETQY TRBV2
ASSPSLEAGEKLF TRBV18
ASSVGPDTQY TRBV2
ASSPSGGGSYGYT TRBV9
ASRAARVTNQPQH TRBV2
ASSPGGGVGTQY TRBV28
SATLGGEQY TRBV20-1
ASSLVAAQETQY TRBV5-4
ASSLCQGPASNQPQH TRBV23-1
ASSLTAADTQY TRBV27
ASISGRGSYNSPLH TRBV19
ASSNDFTSTDTQY TRBV7-9
ASSLRGATSYEQY TRBV7-2
ASSLVGSAKNIQY TRBV5-1
ASSEARHMNTEAF TRBV2
ASSLAGRTIRYEQY TRBV5-4